This T cell receptor (beta chain) was captured by sequencing in a study of shared clonotypes between healthy human individuals. Findings and limits, study-wide: Four donors shared around 5.1% of their naive CD4 clonotypes. Rarefaction analysis demonstrated incomplete sorted-subset sequencing notwithstanding large depth. On the whole, naive subsets had larger estimated richness than memory subsets had.

Sequencing was performed with immunoSEQ multiplex PCR; in TCRdb, only in-frame clones are kept and a portion is missing. This table has roughly 2,500,000 clones, over 85% appearing once. This clone was seen a single time. Its specificity is unknown. The CDR3 consists of 14 residues. The ends lost 6 bases at V and 2 bases at J; junction bases unmatched: 5. The germline gives CDR1 ENHRY, CDR2 SYGVKD. The study drew all its donors from Caucasian adults living in Nashville, Tennessee. The clonotype comes from a man between 18 and 35 years old in good health. Some clones in this sample may be carry-over from other donors' samples. The sample taken for sequencing was naive CD4+ T cells from PBMCs. Subset specified: CD45RA+ positively selected. This chain uses TRBV10-3 with TRBJ2-7; 9 nucleotides align to TRBD2. In DNA form, the CDR3 reads TGTGCCATCAGACAGACTAGCGGCCCCTACGAGCAGTACTTC. The encoded protein is CAIRQTSGPYEQYF.